This TCR beta chain was observed in a study of T cells in Graves' hyperthyroidism and ophthalmopathy. To note about this clonotype: Its antigen is as yet unknown.

Findings and caveats of the study: Blood samples included most of the expanded thyroid clonotypes exceeding 0.001.

It was RNA transcripts that yielded the amplified TCR beta CDR3 regions. With the HTBI primer set, the TCR CDR3 went through a first round of RT-PCR. TCRdb re-analysed the multiplex PCR reads in MiXCR, keeping a single row per CDR3 protein. The sample consists of about 640,000 distinct CDR3 sequences, roughly 20% of them appearing once. The sequenced material came from blood. The origin of this receptor is a man in his thirties or forties with Graves' ophthalmopathy.

CDR3: CASRQAGSPLHF. CDR3 in DNA: TGTGCCAGCAGACAGGCCGGATCACCCCTCCACTTT. V usage is TRBV6-1 and J usage is TRBJ1-6, with D possibly TRBD1 on 5 matching bases. V lost 6 bases and J lost 10, with 10 bases in between. The CDR3 is 12 residues long. The V gene's germline CDR1 is MNHNS and CDR2 SASEGT.